These 10 T cell receptor beta chains were sequenced from one sample in a study of identical twins (dated by TCRdb to about 2016). The library was built by means of 5' RACE. TCRdb names Illumina HiSeq 2000 as the instrument used. The public reads were quality trimmed at Q25 with fastp and then assembled into clones with MiXCR by TCRdb, keeping productive beta chains. CDR3 protein sequences are deduplicated, and each keeps its most common genes and DNA. This sample gives 550,000 to 700,000 distinct CDR3 sequences in total; 9.6% of them show up just once. Of the sample, 2.5% to 3.5% is held by the ten largest clones. These same records also appear under a second study, on yellow fever vaccine responses in identical twins.

The sample consisted of PBMCs. All receptors come from a young woman in good health.

This clonotype was detected a few times. The chain carries TRBV24-1 and TRBJ2-7, with TRBD1 identical over 11 bases. Per germline, CDR1 KGHDR and CDR2 SFDVKD. The CDR3 totals 15 residues. Germline trimming cut 3 bases from V and 6 bases from J; bases unmatched to any gene: 6. CDR3 sequence: CATSDPWTGGREQYF. The CDR3 bases are TGTGCCACCAGTGATCCCTGGACAGGGGGCCGCGAGCAGTACTTC.

This clonotype was found many times. The chain employs TRBV6-1 and TRBJ2-7; 8 bases are shared with TRBD2. Germline V gene lookup returns CDR1 MNHNS and CDR2 SASEGT. Trimming removed 7 bases from V and 1 base from J; junction bases left unmatched: 15. This CDR3 comprises 17 residues. CDR3 sequence (DNA): TGTGCCAGCACCAAGCTCCCAAAAAGCGGGAGTTCCTACGAGCAGTACTTC. Protein: CASTKLPKSGSSYEQYF.

In this sample, this clonotype turned up a few times. V is TRBV27 and J is TRBJ2-7; D might be TRBD2 (5 bases). Deletions cut 11 bases from V and 5 bases from J, with 16 bases between. The CDR3 loop spans 12 amino acids. Germline CDR1 reads MNHEY; CDR2 reads SMNVEV (reference sequence). CDR3 protein: CAEVAGSHEQYF. As DNA, the CDR3 is TGTGCCGAGGTGGCTGGGAGCCACGAGCAGTACTTC.

This clonotype was detected a few times. The CDR3, as DNA: TGTGCCACCGGGACCGACATCGAGACCCAGTACTTC. Protein product: CATGTDIETQYF. The chain joins TRBV24-1 to TRBJ2-5; D might be TRBD1 or TRBD2, each matching 5 bases. Germline values: CDR1 KGHDR, CDR2 SFDVKD. Trimming took 9 bases from V and 5 from J, leaving 12 bases between them. The CDR3 is made up of 12 amino acids.

This clonotype was found a few times. The chain employs TRBV29-1 and TRBJ2-7, with D unresolved. CDR1 is SQVTM and CDR2 is ANQGSEA in the germline V gene. The CDR3 sequence is 13 residues long. V lost 2 bases and J 1 base, leaving 9 bases between the germline ends. The CDR3, as DNA: TGCAGCGTTGAACTGGACCCTTCCTACGAGCAGTACTTC. Translating gives CSVELDPSYEQYF.

This clonotype was picked up many times. The chain links TRBV15 to TRBJ2-7; D might be TRBD2 (7 bases). V was pared by 5 bases and J by 6 bases, with 17 bases between. The germline gives CDR1 LNHNV, CDR2 YYDKDF (reference sequence). The CDR3 has 14 residues. In nucleotides, the CDR3 is TGTGCCACCAGCCCAAAGGGGGGGTATCGCGAGCAGTACTTC. Protein: CATSPKGGYREQYF.

The chain uses TRBV29-1 and TRBJ2-3; tentatively, D is TRBD1 or TRBD2 (5 bases each). The V end lost 7 bases, the J end lost 6 bases, and 20 bases lay between the germline ends. This CDR3 spans 14 amino acids. Germline CDR1 is SQVTM and CDR2 is ANQGSEA. The CDR3 here is CSAPGTQSADTQYF. DNA for the CDR3: TGCAGCGCTCCCGGGACGCAATCGGCGGATACGCAGTATTTT.

The table lists this clonotype with many counts. The rearrangement joins TRBV12-3 or TRBV12-4 to TRBJ2-2; TRBD2 aligns across 13 bases. The V and J ends lost 9 bases and 4 bases, in that order; junction bases with no gene match: 8. The CDR3 has 16 residues. For the CDR3, the DNA is TGTGCCAGTAGACTAGCGGGAGGCCGGGGCACCGGGGAGCTGTTTTTT. Its protein product is CASRLAGGRGTGELFF.

V is TRBV7-9 and J is TRBJ2-7; the D call may be TRBD1 or TRBD2 (5 bases each). Trimming took 5 bases from V and 2 from J, leaving 16 bases between them. The CDR3 contains 15 residues. Looked up from germline, CDR1 is SEHNR and CDR2 is FQNEAQ (reference sequence). The CDR3 DNA sequence: TGTGCCAGCAGCCACGAGGGGCTACATGCCTACGAGCAGTACTTC. This translates into CASSHEGLHAYEQYF.

The chain has TRBV30 and TRBJ2-5; TRBD1 matches 9 bases. CDR1 and CDR2 from the germline V gene are GTSNPN and SVGIG (reference sequence). V shed 3 bases and J 5 bases; nucleotides not matched to a gene: 16. The CDR3 covers 17 residues. In DNA form, the CDR3 reads TGTGCCTGGAGACCACCCGACTGGGACAGGGCTTCGGAGACCCAGTACTTC. Encoded protein: CAWRPPDWDRASETQYF. Full variable domain (rest looked up from reference TRBV30 and TRBJ2-5): SQTIHQWPATLVQPVGSPLSLECTVEGTSNPNLYWYRQAAGRGLQLLFYSVGIGQISSEVPQNLSASRPQDRQFILSSKKLLLSDSGFYLCAWRPPDWDRASETQYFGPGTRLLVL.